The TCR beta chain described here comes from a study of blood T cell repertoires in COVID-19 (TCRdb year 2020). General notes on the study: The collaborator samples originated in the United States, Italy and Spain and spanned the acute and convalescent phases of COVID-19. Nearly every sample came with metadata listing a de-identified subject ID, COVID-19 status, age in years and sex. Where available, HLA class I and class II types were obtained from metadata supplied by the sample provider rather than from assay-based typing. Deeply sampled blood TCRbeta repertoires from subjects exposed to, actively infected with, or recovered from COVID-19 were included in the dataset. The repertoires were made available in a free public database intended to serve as a resource for research on the immune response to SARS-CoV-2. The samples were drawn from the first 160 participants of the ongoing ImmuneRACE study and from roughly 1,300 subjects provided by 6 global collaborators. The prospective study material was composed of cDNA or gDNA derived from T cells, B-cell-depleted T cells, or PBMCs. The full study reports these points: The quantity of clinical and demographic metadata differed by source and by participant and was supplied without curation.

The immunoSEQ Assay, a bias-controlled multiplex PCR, was used to amplify TCRbeta CDR3 regions from genomic DNA. Turning to the authors' computational methods: The number of nucleated cells in each sample was estimated from the amplification of reference gene primers within the assay. Sequence reads were collapsed and filtered to measure the absolute abundance of every unique TCRbeta CDR3 rearrangement. For each sample, productive Simpson clonality was calculated as the square root of Simpson's diversity index across productive rearrangements. TCRdb carries this immuneACCESS record with in-frame sequences only. Its versions omit some clonotypes, under half of them owing to an unresolved V gene in the studies checked, with the rest unexplained. D and trimming were read from the DNA, whereas the V and J calls and clone size are those reported in that table. Here the sample has 500,000 or so clones; about nine tenths occur a single time. Roughly 0.72% of the sample comes from the top ten.

In the prospective study, participants were roughly 18 to 89 years old, resided in about two dozen geographic areas of the United States, and were enrolled through a virtual design. In the prospective study, cohorts were assigned on the basis of participant-reported clinical history obtained from a screening survey and a study questionnaire. Recovered participants in ImmuneRACE Cohort 3 were defined as having two consecutive negative NP/OP PCR tests, clearance from a healthcare professional, or resolution of symptoms. Mobile phlebotomists in the prospective study collected whole blood, serum and a nasopharyngeal or oropharyngeal swab from every participant. Prospective study participants could optionally give additional blood draws and questionnaires over an approximately 2-month period. Before DNA extraction, blood samples from the prospective study were shipped at room temperature or frozen.

CDR1 and CDR2 are read off the germline V gene as SGHDT and YYEEEE. V is clipped by 0 bases and J by 5 bases, and the sequence between their germline boundaries is 12 bases long. The CDR3 covers 15 residues, taking in both the cysteine and the phenylalanine. Only the CDR3 DNA stays, 45 bases, in frame from base 1. For this clone: The target of this receptor is not known. Within one base of it there is no much larger clone, and no base qualities were kept.

The sample comprised PBMCs or T cells enriched from blood (not recorded which). The chain is made from TRBV5-6 and TRBJ1-5; a weak D assignment points to TRBD1 (5 bases agree). This receptor was obtained from a woman aged 18-30 years who had recovered from COVID-19. The CDR3 loop reads CASSLAMGGDQPQHF. The DNA sequence reads TGTGCCAGCAGCTTGGCCATGGGGGGGGATCAGCCCCAGCATTTT.